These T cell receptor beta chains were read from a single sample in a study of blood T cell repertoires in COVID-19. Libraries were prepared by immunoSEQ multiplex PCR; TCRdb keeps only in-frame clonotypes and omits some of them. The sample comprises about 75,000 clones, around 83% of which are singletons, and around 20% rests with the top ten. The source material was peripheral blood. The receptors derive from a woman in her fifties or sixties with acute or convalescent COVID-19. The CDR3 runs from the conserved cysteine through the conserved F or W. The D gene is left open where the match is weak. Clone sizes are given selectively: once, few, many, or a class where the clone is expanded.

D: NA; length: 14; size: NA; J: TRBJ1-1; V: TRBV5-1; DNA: TGCGCCAGCAGCTTGGAGTCAGGGAACACTGAAGCTTTCTTT; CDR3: CASSLESGNTEAFF
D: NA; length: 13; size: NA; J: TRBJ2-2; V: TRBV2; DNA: TGTGCCAGCCGGCGGGGGAACACCGGGGAGCTGTTTTTT; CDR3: CASRRGNTGELFF
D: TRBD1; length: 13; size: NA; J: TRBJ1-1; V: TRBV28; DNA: TGTGCCAGCACCCTGACAGGGAGAACTGAAGCTTTCTTT; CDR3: CASTLTGRTEAFF
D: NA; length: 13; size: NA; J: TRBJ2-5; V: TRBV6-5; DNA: TGTGCCAGCAGTCGCGGTGGAAGTGAGACCCAGTACTTC; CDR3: CASSRGGSETQYF
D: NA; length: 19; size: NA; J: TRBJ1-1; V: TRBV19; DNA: TGTGCCAGTAGTTTCTCACCATTTGGGGGCGCCATACTGAACACTGAAGCTTTCTTT; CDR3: CASSFSPFGGAILNTEAFF
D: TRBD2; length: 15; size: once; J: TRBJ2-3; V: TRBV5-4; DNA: TGTGCCAGCAGCTTGATGACTAGCGGGAAAAATACGCAGTATTTT; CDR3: CASSLMTSGKNTQYF
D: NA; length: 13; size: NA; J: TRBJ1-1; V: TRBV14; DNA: TGTGCCAGCAGCTACGGGTCTAAGACTGAAGCTTTCTTT; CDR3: CASSYGSKTEAFF
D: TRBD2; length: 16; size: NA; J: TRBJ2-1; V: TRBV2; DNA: TGTGCCAGCAGTGAAGTCCGGCTAGCGGTCTTCAATGAGCAGTTCTTC; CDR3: CASSEVRLAVFNEQFF
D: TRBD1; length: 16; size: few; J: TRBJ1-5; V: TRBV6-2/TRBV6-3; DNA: TGTGCCAGCAGTGACAGGACAGGGGGAACCAATCAGCCCCAGCATTTT; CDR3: CASSDRTGGTNQPQHF
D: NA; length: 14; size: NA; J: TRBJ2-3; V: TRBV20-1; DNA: TGCAGTGCTAGTAGTAGCGGTCCGGAGCCTACGCAGTATTTT; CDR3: CSASSSGPEPTQYF
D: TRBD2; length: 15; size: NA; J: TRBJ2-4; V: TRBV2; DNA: TGTGCCAGCAGCGCAACTAGCGGGAGCGGTCGCATTCAGTACTTC; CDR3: CASSATSGSGRIQYF
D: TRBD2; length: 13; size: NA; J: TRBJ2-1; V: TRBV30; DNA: TGTGCCTGGACCTTAAGGGGGACTAGCGAGGAGTTCTTC; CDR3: CAWTLRGTSEEFF
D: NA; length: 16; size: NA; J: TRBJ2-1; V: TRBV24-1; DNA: TGTGCCACCAGTGATTTGCAATTCGGGGGTTCCAATGAGCAGTTCTTC; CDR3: CATSDLQFGGSNEQFF
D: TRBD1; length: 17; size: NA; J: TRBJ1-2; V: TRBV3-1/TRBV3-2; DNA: TGTGCCAGCAACCCTTCAAGGACGGGAAAGGGGGCCTATGGCTACACCTTC; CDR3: CASNPSRTGKGAYGYTF
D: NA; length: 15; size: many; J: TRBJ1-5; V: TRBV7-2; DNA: TGTGCCAGCAGCCAAGGGAATACAAGGGGTCAGCCCCAGCATTTT; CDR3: CASSQGNTRGQPQHF
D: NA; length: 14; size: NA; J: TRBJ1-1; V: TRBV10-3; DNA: TGTGCCATCAGTGACGAGACGGGGAACACTGAAGCTTTCTTT; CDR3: CAISDETGNTEAFF
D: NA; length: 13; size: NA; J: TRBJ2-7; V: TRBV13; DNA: TGTGCCAGCAGCTTAGGCCTATCTTACGAGCAGTACTTC; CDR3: CASSLGLSYEQYF
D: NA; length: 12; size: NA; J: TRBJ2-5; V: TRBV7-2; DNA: TGTGCCAGCAGCGCGTACCAAGAGACCCAGTACTTC; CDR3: CASSAYQETQYF
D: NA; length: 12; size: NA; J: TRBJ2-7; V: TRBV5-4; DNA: TGTGCCAGCAGCTTGAACAGTTTCGAGCAGTACTTC; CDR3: CASSLNSFEQYF
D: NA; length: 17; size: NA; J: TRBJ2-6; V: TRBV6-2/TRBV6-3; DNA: TGTGCCAGCAGCCACGACAGGAGATCCTCTGGGGCCAACGTCCTGACTTTC; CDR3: CASSHDRRSSGANVLTF
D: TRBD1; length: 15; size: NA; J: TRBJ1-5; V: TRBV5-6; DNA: TGTGCCAGCAGCTCGACAGGGAGGTTGAGTCAGCCCCAGCATTTT; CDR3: CASSSTGRLSQPQHF
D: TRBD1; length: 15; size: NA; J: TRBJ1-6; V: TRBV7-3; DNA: TGTGCCAGCAGCCTGCGGGGACAGGGGTATTCACCCCTCCACTTT; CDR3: CASSLRGQGYSPLHF
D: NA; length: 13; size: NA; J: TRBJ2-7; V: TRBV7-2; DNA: TGTGCCAGCAGCCGGCCGGGTCCAAACGAGCAGTACTTC; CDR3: CASSRPGPNEQYF
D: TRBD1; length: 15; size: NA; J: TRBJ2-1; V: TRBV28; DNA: TGTGCCAGCAGTTTGAGGACAGGTCCCTTCAATGAGCAGTTCTTC; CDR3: CASSLRTGPFNEQFF
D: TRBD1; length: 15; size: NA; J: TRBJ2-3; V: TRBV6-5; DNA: TGTGCCAGCAGTACTCGGACAGGGGGCACAGATACGCAGTATTTT; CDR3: CASSTRTGGTDTQYF
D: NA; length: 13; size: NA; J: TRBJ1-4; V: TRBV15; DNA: TGTGCCACCAGCAGAGAGGGGCGAGGAAAACTGTTTTTT; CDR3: CATSREGRGKLFF
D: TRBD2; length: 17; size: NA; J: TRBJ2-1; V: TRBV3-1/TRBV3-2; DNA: TGTGCCAGCAGCCAAGATATCCGGGTAGCGGGAGCGGGTGAGCAGTTCTTC; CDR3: CASSQDIRVAGAGEQFF
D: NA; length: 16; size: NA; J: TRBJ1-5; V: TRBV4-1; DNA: TGCGCCAGCAGCCTGTCTCGGACAGTGGGTTATCAGCCCCAGCATTTT; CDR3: CASSLSRTVGYQPQHF
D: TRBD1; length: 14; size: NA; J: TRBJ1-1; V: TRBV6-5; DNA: TGTGCCAGCAGTTCGGGACAGTCCAGCACTGAAGCTTTCTTT; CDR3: CASSSGQSSTEAFF
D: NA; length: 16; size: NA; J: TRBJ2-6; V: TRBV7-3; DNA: TGTGCCAGCAGCTTACTCAGGCCGTCTGGGGCCAACGTCCTGACTTTC; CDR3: CASSLLRPSGANVLTF
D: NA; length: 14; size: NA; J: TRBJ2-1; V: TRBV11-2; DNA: TGTGCCAGCAGCCAGGACGGGACTTCGTATGAGCAGTTCTTC; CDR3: CASSQDGTSYEQFF
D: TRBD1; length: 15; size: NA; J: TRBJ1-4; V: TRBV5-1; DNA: TGCGCCAGCAGCTCTTTGACAGGGGTTAATGAAAAACTGTTTTTT; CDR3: CASSSLTGVNEKLFF
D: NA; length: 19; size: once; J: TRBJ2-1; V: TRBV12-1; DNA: TGTGCCAGCAGCTTTGACCACACTGGAACAGGGAGCTCCTACAATGAGCAGTTCTTC; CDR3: CASSFDHTGTGSSYNEQFF
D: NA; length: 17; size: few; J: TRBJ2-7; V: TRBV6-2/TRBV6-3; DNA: TGTGCCAGCAGTGTCCAAGGATTCAGAAGGGGGTCCTACGAGCAGTACTTC; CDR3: CASSVQGFRRGSYEQYF
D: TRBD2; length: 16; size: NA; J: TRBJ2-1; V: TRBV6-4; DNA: TGTGCCAGCAGTGGAGGGTTCGGGACTAGCAACAATGAGCAGTTCTTC; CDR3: CASSGGFGTSNNEQFF
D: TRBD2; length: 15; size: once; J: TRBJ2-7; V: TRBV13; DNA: TGTGCCAGCAGCTCTTCAGCGGGGGGGCCGTACGAGCAGTACTTC; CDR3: CASSSSAGGPYEQYF
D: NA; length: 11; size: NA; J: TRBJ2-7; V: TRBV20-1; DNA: TGCAGCGCTAAGCGGGCGGACGAGCAGTACTTC; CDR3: CSAKRADEQYF
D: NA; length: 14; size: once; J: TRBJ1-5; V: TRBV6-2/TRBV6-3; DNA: TGTGCCAGCAGCTCAGAGGCCCAAGGTCAGCCCCAGCATTTT; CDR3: CASSSEAQGQPQHF
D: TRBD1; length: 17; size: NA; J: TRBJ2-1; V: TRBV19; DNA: TGTGCCAGTAGTATAAGGGGGGACAGGGGATTCCACAATGAGCAGTTCTTC; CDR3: CASSIRGDRGFHNEQFF
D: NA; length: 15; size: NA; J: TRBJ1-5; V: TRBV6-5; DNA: TGTGCCAGCAGTCGAGGCGGGGCGCCTAATCAGCCCCAGCATTTT; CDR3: CASSRGGAPNQPQHF
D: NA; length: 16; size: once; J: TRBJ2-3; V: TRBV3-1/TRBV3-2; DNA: TGTGCCAGCAGCCAATTTTTAGCGGCTAGCACAGATACGCAGTATTTT; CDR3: CASSQFLAASTDTQYF
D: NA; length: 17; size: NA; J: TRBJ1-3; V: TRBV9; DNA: TGTGCCAGCAGCGTAGTTGGGACTCTCACCTCCGGAAACACCATATATTTT; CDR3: CASSVVGTLTSGNTIYF
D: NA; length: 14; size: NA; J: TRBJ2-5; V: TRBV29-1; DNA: TGCAGCGTTGGGGCCCTACGACCCCAAGAGACCCAGTACTTC; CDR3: CSVGALRPQETQYF
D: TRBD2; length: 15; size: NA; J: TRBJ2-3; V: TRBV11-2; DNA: TGTGCCAGCGCCGGGGGGGCTTGGAGCACAGATACGCAGTATTTT; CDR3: CASAGGAWSTDTQYF
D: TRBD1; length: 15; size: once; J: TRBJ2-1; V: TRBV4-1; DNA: TGCGCCAGCAGCCAAGTCGGGACAGGGCGGAATGAGCAGTTCTTC; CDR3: CASSQVGTGRNEQFF
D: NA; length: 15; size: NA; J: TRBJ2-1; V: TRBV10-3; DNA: TGTGCCATCACCGCCGGCAGGGGTCAAGGCAATGAGCAGTTCTTC; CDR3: CAITAGRGQGNEQFF
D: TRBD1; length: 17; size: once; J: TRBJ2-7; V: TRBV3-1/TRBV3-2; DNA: TGTGCCAGCAGCCTCATTCCCTCGACAGGGTACTCCTACGAGCAGTACTTC; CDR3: CASSLIPSTGYSYEQYF
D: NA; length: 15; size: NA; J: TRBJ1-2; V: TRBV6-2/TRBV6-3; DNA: TGTGCCAGCAGTCCCGCCCAGGGGCGCGGTCCTGGCTACACCTTC; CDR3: CASSPAQGRGPGYTF
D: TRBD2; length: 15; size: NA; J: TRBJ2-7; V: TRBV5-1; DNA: TGCGCCAGCAGCTTGGTGGGAGCGGGGAACTACGAGCAGTACTTC; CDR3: CASSLVGAGNYEQYF
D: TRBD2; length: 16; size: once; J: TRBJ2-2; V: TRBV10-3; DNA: TGTGCCATCAGAGCTACTAGCGGGAGAGGCGCCGGGGAGCTGTTTTTT; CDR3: CAIRATSGRGAGELFF
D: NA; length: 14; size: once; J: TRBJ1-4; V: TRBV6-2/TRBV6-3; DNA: TGTGCCAGCAGTCCCCTGAGGAATGTGGAAAAACTGTTTTTT; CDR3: CASSPLRNVEKLFF
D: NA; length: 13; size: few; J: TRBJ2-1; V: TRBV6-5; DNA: TGTGCCTGTTGCCTAGCGAGCTACAATGAGCAGTTCTTC; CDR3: CACCLASYNEQFF
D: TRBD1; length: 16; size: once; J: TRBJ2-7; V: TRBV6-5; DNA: TGTGCCAGCAGTTTGGAGTCGGCAGGGGGCCTTTACGAGCAGTACTTC; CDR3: CASSLESAGGLYEQYF
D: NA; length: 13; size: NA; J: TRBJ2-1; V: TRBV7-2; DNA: TGTGCCAGCAGCTTAGCGCTATCGACAAAGCAGTTCTTC; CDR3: CASSLALSTKQFF
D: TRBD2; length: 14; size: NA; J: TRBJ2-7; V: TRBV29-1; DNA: TGCAGCGTTGGGGCGGGAGGGGGGGCCTACGAGCAGTACTTC; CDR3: CSVGAGGGAYEQYF
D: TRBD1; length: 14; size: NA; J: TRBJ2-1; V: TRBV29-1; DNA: TGCAGCGCCCGGGACAGGGGGTGGGACAATGAGCAATTCTTC; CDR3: CSARDRGWDNEQFF